The present T cell receptor (beta chain) was sequenced within a study of glioma-infiltrating T cells after dendritic cell vaccination. The CDR3 contains 16 residues. Germline CDR1 KGHSH, CDR2 LQKENI. The junction had 10 bases not matched to a gene; V was cut back by 5 bases and J by 4 bases. Assay: immunoSEQ multiplex PCR; the TCRdb copy retains only in-frame clones and omits some. This sample has tens of thousands of clones, with 70% to 85% found just once. Selection required adequate fresh-frozen tumor tissue plus more than two years' survival data. The TCR originated in a human donor with glioblastoma. The rearrangement links TRBV18 to TRBJ2-5, with 10 nucleotides matching TRBD1. Sequencing used blood, obtained before dendritic cell vaccination. The CDR3, as DNA: TGTGCCAGCTCAATTCAAGGACAGGGGGTCGGAGAGACCCAGTACTTC. It is translated as CASSIQGQGVGETQYF.